The clone carrying this TCR beta chain was counted ten times or more. CDR3 length: 16 amino acids. The trim removed 3 bases at V and 4 bases at J, leaving 7 bases unmatched. The germline V gene encodes CDR1 DFQATT and CDR2 SNEGSKA (reference sequence). This entry is derived from a study of T-cell memory formation after mild COVID-19. Across the whole study: Each donor largely had its own TCR clusters.

TCRdb passed the 5' RACE reads through MiXCR, listing each CDR3 protein once. The sample has approximately 290,000 distinct CDR3 sequences, approximately 19% seen once. The sample consisted of PBMCs or a T cell subset sorted from them (not recorded which). The receptor was isolated from a man aged 18 to 30 who had mild COVID-19 (a few samples of this study predate the infection). Cell type and time point are not known. The gene calls are TRBV20-1 and TRBJ2-1; 12 nucleotides align to TRBD2. The CDR3 DNA follows: TGCAGTGCTAGTCCCGGACTAGCGGGGATATACAATGAGCAGTTCTTC. Encoded protein: CSASPGLAGIYNEQFF.